This paragraph covers one T cell receptor (beta chain) sequence. This clonotype was seen repeatedly, ten times or more. The antigen it binds to is not known. One base away there is no much larger clone; base qualities are not given. The TCR beta CDR3 regions were amplified from RNA transcripts. A first-round RT-PCR of the TCR CDR3 used the HTBI primer set with the Qiagen OneStep RT-PCR kit. The libraries were constructed in a second round of multiplex PCR and then size-selected and purified. Sequencing of the libraries was done on an Illumina HiSeq2000 using paired-end 100 bp reads. Per the authors' processing: SOAPnuke was used to process the raw data, throwing out any read that contained adapters or uncalled bases, had a mean Phred below 15, or lacked an exact constant-primer or identifier match. High-quality paired reads were merged using COPE v1.2.5, and each unique nucleotide sequence was defined as a clonotype. Clonotypes were aligned to IMGT TRBV, TRBD and TRBJ reference segments using MiTCR v1.1. Only V-J combinations with frequency above 0.0001, covering about 99% of repertoires, were analysed. A TCS score was defined as the ratio of F50 (clonal expansion) to E x V (chaos), with BLOSUM62-based TCRdist applied between CDR3 peptides within each V-J. Welch's t-statistics and random forest reduced around 550 V-J features to roughly 13, which were used in a naive Bayes classifier (R e1071). TCRdb trimmed public reads at Q25 via fastp, called clones via MiXCR and kept in-frame beta chains. Rows with a matching CDR3 protein are joined into one entry that keeps the most common DNA and genes. The V and J calls, along with clone size, are taken from TCRdb and not from the paper's own processing. The sample table contains some 270,000 distinct CDR3 sequences; only one count was recorded for almost 25% of them. The top ten clones comprise roughly 35% of the sample.

The data stem from a study of T cells in Graves' hyperthyroidism and ophthalmopathy (dated by TCRdb to the late 2010s). The study in broad terms: Peripheral blood samples were taken at initial diagnosis, before any treatment was given. In addition, the study compared T-cell repertoires in thyroid tissue and in blood from about 6 Graves' hyperthyroidism patients. Once sampling was done, hyperthyroidism patients were given methimazole at a starting dose of 30 mg daily, whereas ophthalmopathy patients were given high-dose intravenous methylprednisolone. The approximately 90 discovery patients were randomly split 7:3 into training and test sets. Prospective prediction of ophthalmopathy was tested in an independent validation cohort consisting of roughly 20 hyperthyroidism patients and approximately 16 patients who later progressed to ophthalmopathy. According to the paper, TCR Vbeta CDR3 sequencing was carried out on over 130 peripheral blood samples, which came from approximately 41 ophthalmopathy, some 73 hyperthyroidism and 17 progressor patients. To identify distinguishing TCR V-J signatures, a discovery cohort of around 98 patients was used, comprising under 45 with Graves' ophthalmopathy and 55 to 65 with stable Graves' hyperthyroidism.

Ophthalmopathy patients had moderately to severely active disease, with a Clinical Activity Score of 3 or more, a NOSPECS grade of 4 or more, and a disease duration of less than 3 months. Patients with uncontrolled infections, other autoimmune diseases, pregnancy or lactation were excluded. Diagnoses were based on clinical symptoms, serum thyroxine and TRAb, thyroid ultrasound and orbital computed tomography. Ficoll-Paque density gradient centrifugation was used to isolate PBMCs from around 10 ml of fresh peripheral blood. Total RNA was extracted with Trizol reagent, and quality was checked on an Agilent 2100 Bioanalyzer. What the study reported, not specific to this receptor: A model built on a 13 V-J signature distinguished ophthalmopathy from stable hyperthyroidism, reaching around 87% sensitivity and approximately 83% specificity in cross-validation and 80%/75% in testing. Most expanded thyroid clonotypes (frequency above 0.001) were also detected in blood, a finding suggesting that blood repertoires may reflect thyroid immune responses. In validation, the model predicted progression to ophthalmopathy a median of about 5.9 months before onset, with about 64% sensitivity and almost 75% specificity. No statistical method was used to fix the sample size in advance, and group allocation was not hidden from the investigators.

Trimmed from V: 6 bases; trimmed from J: 1 base; junction bases lacking a gene match: 6. Including the terminal cysteine and phenylalanine, the CDR3 comprises 14 residues. Only the CDR3 DNA stays, 42 bases, in frame from base 1. Sequencing was performed on blood. The sequence links TRBV12-3 or TRBV12-4 to TRBJ2-7; the junction holds 7 bases that match TRBD1. The source is a woman in her thirties or forties with Graves' ophthalmopathy. CDR3 reads: CASSRQGSSYEQYF. The bases are TGTGCCAGCAGCCGACAGGGTTCTTCCTACGAGCAGTACTTC.